Listed here are 27 T cell receptor beta chains from one sample, sequenced in a study of identical twins. TCRdb fed the 5' RACE reads into MiXCR, producing one record per CDR3 protein. The table includes 500,000 to 550,000 distinct CDR3 sequences, 20% to 25% detected once. This same sample was also part of a study on yellow fever vaccine responses in identical twins.

Sequenced material: CD4+ T cells sorted from blood. Source of these receptors: a young woman in good health.

The genes are TRBV12-3 or TRBV12-4 and TRBJ2-5; possible D gene TRBD2, 5 bases. CDR3 length equals 11 residues. V was clipped by 8 bases and J by 5 bases, with 9 bases between them. CDR3 loop: CASARRETQYF. In nucleotides, the CDR3 is TGTGCCAGCGCCCGGAGGGAGACCCAGTACTTC.

The chain employs TRBV21-1 and TRBJ2-3; the D call TRBD2 from the table was never checked on the DNA. TRBV21-1 is described as a pseudogene. This CDR3 spans 15 amino acids. Here the CDR3 reads CASSKRGRAADTQYF. The CDR3 nucleotides are TGTGCCAGCAGCAAAAGGGGGAGGGCGGCAGATACGCAGTATTTT.

The rearrangement joins TRBV12-3 or TRBV12-4 to TRBJ1-5; D is unclear. V was clipped by 5 bases and J by 10 bases, with 15 bases between them. The CDR3 is 13 residues long. CDR3 region: CASSPQSFGPQHF. The CDR3 DNA is TGTGCCAGCAGTCCTCAGAGTTTCGGACCCCAGCATTTT.

The chain combines TRBV13 with TRBJ1-2; TRBD1 is a possible D gene (6 bases). Trimming removed 6 bases from V and 2 bases from J, with 16 bases in between. Germline V lookup: CDR1 PRHDT, CDR2 FYEKMQ (reference sequence). The CDR3 extends over 15 amino acids. CDR3 loop: CASSLTSRGNYGYTF. CDR3 DNA sequence: TGTGCCAGCAGTTTAACCAGCAGGGGAAACTATGGCTACACCTTC.

This chain joins TRBV5-5 and TRBJ2-1; no clear D. Germline assignment: CDR1 SGHKS and CDR2 YYEKEE (reference sequence). V was trimmed by 4 bases and J by 10 bases, leaving 12 bases between them. The CDR3 spans 12 residues. CDR3 region: CASSKVDLEQFF. The CDR3, as DNA: TGTGCCAGCAGCAAGGTCGATCTGGAGCAGTTCTTC.

J is TRBJ2-2 and V is TRBV2; TRBD2 matches at 8 bases. V was clipped by 0 bases and J by 0 bases; unmatched bases: 12. CDR3 length equals 20 residues. CDR1 and CDR2 (germline): SNHLY, FYNNEI. Here the CDR3 reads CASSEARGLAGQANTGELFF. As DNA, the CDR3 is TGTGCCAGCAGTGAAGCGAGGGGTTTAGCGGGACAAGCGAACACCGGGGAGCTGTTTTTT.

This chain connects TRBV20-1 to TRBJ2-2; 7 bases match TRBD1. After removal of 6 bases from V and 4 bases from J, the junction contained 11 bases not matched to a gene. CDR1 and CDR2 (germline): DFQATT, SNEGSKA (reference sequence). The CDR3 covers 15 residues. The CDR3 spells CSAARQGVGTGELFF. CDR3 nucleotides: TGCAGTGCCGCTCGTCAGGGGGTGGGCACCGGGGAGCTGTTTTTT.

This clonotype was seen many times. J is TRBJ2-5 and V is TRBV2; D uncertain. The CDR3 runs to 15 residues. Germline loops: CDR1 SNHLY, CDR2 FYNNEI. Trimming removed 4 bases from V and 6 bases from J, with 18 bases in between. The DNA of the CDR3 is TGTGCCAGCAGTGCCGTCCCGGATCCGGTAAAGACCCAGTACTTC. It specifies CASSAVPDPVKTQYF.

In its sample, this clonotype was seen a few times. The gene calls are TRBV4-1 and TRBJ2-5; the match to TRBD2 covers 9 bases. Looked up from germline, CDR1 is MGHRA and CDR2 is YSYEKL. V was clipped by 0 bases and J by 4 bases; unmatched bases: 12. The length of the CDR3 is 18 residues. The CDR3 loop is CASSQDAGGAFRGETQYF. The CDR3 DNA reads as TGCGCCAGCAGCCAAGATGCGGGGGGGGCCTTCCGGGGAGAGACCCAGTACTTC.

This clonotype occurred a few times. V and J are TRBV14 and TRBJ1-4; D is undetermined. CDR3 length: 14 residues. CDR1 is SGHDN, CDR2 FVKESK, per germline. V was pared by 3 bases and J by 8 bases, with 13 bases between. CDR3 amino acids: CASSHFSVGEKLFF. The CDR3 coding sequence is TGTGCCAGCAGCCATTTCAGTGTTGGAGAAAAACTGTTTTTT.

The chain recombines TRBV24-1 with TRBJ2-5, with a weak D call TRBD2 (7 bases). This CDR3 is 16 amino acids long. Germline V CDR1 and CDR2: KGHDR, SFDVKD. Between the trimmed V and J ends, which lost 4 bases and 1 base, there was a span of 15 bases. The CDR3 bases are TGTGCCACCAGTGAGTCGACGGGGGGCCTCCAAGAGACCCAGTACTTC. The encoded protein is CATSESTGGLQETQYF.

The rearrangement links TRBV19 to TRBJ1-5; D gene ambiguous. Germline V gene lookup returns CDR1 LNHDA and CDR2 SQIVND (reference sequence). V was shortened by 5 bases and J by 0 bases, with 20 bases between the two germline ends. The CDR3 loop spans 18 amino acids. This CDR3 is CASSATVGLTYSNQPQHF. The CDR3 DNA reads TGTGCCAGTAGTGCAACCGTCGGGCTAACTTATAGCAATCAGCCCCAGCATTTT. Filled out from reference TRBV19 and TRBJ1-5, the complete variable domain reads DGGITQSPKYLFRKEGQNVTLSCEQNLNHDAMYWYRQDPGQGLRLIYYSQIVNDFQKGDIAEGYSVSREKKESFPLTVTSAQKNPTAFYLCASSATVGLTYSNQPQHFGDGTRLSIL.

The chain links TRBV6-5 to TRBJ2-3, with 9 nucleotides matching TRBD2. The V gene's germline CDR1 is MNHEY and CDR2 SVGAGI. V was clipped by 4 bases and J by 1 base; unmatched bases: 3. The CDR3 totals 15 residues. The CDR3 DNA follows: TGTGCCAGCAGTTCTAGCGGGGTTCGCACAGATACGCAGTATTTT. Translating it yields CASSSSGVRTDTQYF.

This clonotype was detected only a few times. The genes are TRBV11-2 and TRBJ1-1, with D possibly being TRBD1 (5 bases). The germline V gene has CDR1 SGHAT and CDR2 FQNNGV. The germline V and J ends were trimmed by 4 bases and 1 base, with 19 bases remaining between them. This CDR3 region has 17 residues. CDR3: CASSSIRDGDSNTEAFF. CDR3 DNA: TGTGCCAGCAGCTCCATTAGGGACGGAGATTCGAACACTGAAGCTTTCTTT.

V is TRBV4-1 and J is TRBJ1-2, with a weak D call TRBD1 (6 bases). Germline lookup yields CDR1 MGHRA and CDR2 YSYEKL. The V and J ends lost 0 bases and 4 bases respectively, with 21 bases between them. This CDR3 has 18 residues. The CDR3 protein is CASSQDLSRGSTLYGYTF. CDR3 nucleotides: TGCGCCAGCAGCCAAGATTTATCCAGGGGTTCCACACTCTATGGCTACACCTTC.

This clonotype was seen a handful of times. The chain combines TRBV20-1 with TRBJ2-7, with D possibly being TRBD2 (6 bases). This CDR3 spans 15 amino acids. Trimming took 0 bases from V and 1 from J, leaving 13 bases between them. Germline values: CDR1 DFQATT, CDR2 SNEGSKA (reference sequence). CDR3 DNA sequence: TGCAGTGCTAGAGATATGACTAGTCGTTCCTACGAGCAGTACTTC. Translation: CSARDMTSRSYEQYF.

This chain uses TRBV11-2 with TRBJ1-2; 7 nucleotides agree with TRBD1. Germline V gene sequence: CDR1 SGHAT, CDR2 FQNNGV. Trimming removed 7 bases from V and 0 bases from J; junction bases left unmatched: 11. The CDR3 has 16 residues. Written as DNA, the CDR3 is TGTGCCAGCACCCCGAACGCAGGGGGAGCTAACTATGGCTACACCTTC. Amino acid sequence: CASTPNAGGANYGYTF. Based on the CDR3 plus reference TRBV11-2 and TRBJ1-2, the full variable domain is EAGVAQSPRYKIIEKRQSVAFWCNPISGHATLYWYQQILGQGPKLLIQFQNNGVVDDSQLPKDRFSAERLKGVDSTLKIQPAKLEDSAVYLCASTPNAGGANYGYTFGSGTRLTVV.

The chain uses TRBV9 and TRBJ2-3; 7 positions match TRBD1. After removal of 2 bases from V and 1 base from J, the junction contained 1 base not matched to a gene. The CDR3 sequence is 14 residues long. CDR1 is SGDLS and CDR2 is YYNGEE in the germline V gene. The CDR3 here is CASSVGTGTDTQYF. The DNA of the CDR3 is TGTGCCAGCAGCGTCGGGACAGGCACAGATACGCAGTATTTT.

This clonotype was seen only a few times. V and J are TRBV20-1 and TRBJ2-1; TRBD1 aligns across 9 bases. Germline CDR1 DFQATT, CDR2 SNEGSKA (reference sequence). Losses at the gene ends were 5 bases for V and 4 bases for J; bases not matched to a gene: 9. The CDR3 runs to 15 residues. CDR3 sequence (DNA): TGCAGTGCTCCCCAAACAGGGGGCGCGTACAATGAGCAGTTCTTC. It yields the protein CSAPQTGGAYNEQFF.

The rearrangement links TRBV12-3 or TRBV12-4 to TRBJ2-3, with 11 bases aligning to TRBD2. Unmatched junction bases numbered 9, after V lost 6 bases and J lost 4 bases. This CDR3 region has 16 residues. The CDR3 nucleotides are TGTGCCAGCAGCCCCCAACTAGCGGGAGTGGCAGATACGCAGTATTTT. Protein product: CASSPQLAGVADTQYF.

This clonotype was counted many times. The rearrangement joins TRBV12-3 or TRBV12-4 to TRBJ2-1; the match to TRBD2 covers 12 bases. The CDR3 consists of 16 residues. Unmatched junction bases numbered 6, after V lost 4 bases and J lost 5 bases. CDR3 DNA sequence: TGTGCCAGCAGTTCTCAACGACTAGCGGGAGACAATGAGCAGTTCTTC. It specifies CASSSQRLAGDNEQFF.

This clonotype has more than one count but fewer than ten. The V call is TRBV3-1, the J call TRBJ2-2, with D perhaps being TRBD1 or TRBD2 (5 bases each). The CDR3 has 17 residues. The V and J ends lost 0 bases and 4 bases respectively, with 15 bases between them. The germline gives CDR1 LGHDT, CDR2 YNNKEL (reference sequence). The CDR3 bases are TGTGCCAGCAGCCAAGAGCAGCGGAGGCAGGGCACCGGGGAGCTGTTTTTT. The encoded protein is CASSQEQRRQGTGELFF.

V and J are TRBV11-2 and TRBJ2-3, with D perhaps TRBD1 (5 bases). CDR3 length: 15 amino acids. From germline, CDR1 is SGHAT and CDR2 FQNNGV. Trimming took 5 bases from V and 0 from J, leaving 12 bases between them. CDR3 bases: TGTGCCAGCAGCGGCAGGGTTTACAGCACAGATACGCAGTATTTT. It translates to CASSGRVYSTDTQYF. Filled out from reference TRBV11-2 and TRBJ2-3, the complete variable domain reads EAGVAQSPRYKIIEKRQSVAFWCNPISGHATLYWYQQILGQGPKLLIQFQNNGVVDDSQLPKDRFSAERLKGVDSTLKIQPAKLEDSAVYLCASSGRVYSTDTQYFGPGTRLTVL.

This clonotype was seen a few times. This chain uses TRBV5-1 with TRBJ2-7; the match to TRBD2 covers 7 bases. This CDR3 comprises 16 residues. Germline assignment: CDR1 SGHRS and CDR2 YFSETQ. J was trimmed by 3 bases and V by 2 bases; bases with no gene match: 11. CDR3 protein: CASSLRALGTNYEQYF. The CDR3 DNA sequence: TGCGCCAGCAGCTTAAGAGCCCTCGGGACTAACTACGAGCAGTACTTC.

The chain carries TRBV2 and TRBJ2-7; the D is unclear. CDR1 and CDR2 (germline): SNHLY, FYNNEI. The ends were cut back, 6 bases at V and 0 bases at J, with 18 bases in the middle. The CDR3 extends over 16 amino acids. The CDR3 sequence: CASSDAVWYSSYEQYF. The CDR3 DNA reads as TGTGCCAGCAGCGACGCGGTATGGTACAGCTCCTACGAGCAGTACTTC.

The V and J genes are TRBV20-1 and TRBJ2-7, with TRBD2 matching 14 bases. The V and J ends lost 6 bases and 4 bases, in that order; junction bases with no gene match: 8. The CDR3 covers 15 residues. Germline V lookup: CDR1 DFQATT, CDR2 SNEGSKA (reference sequence). CDR3 nucleotides: TGCAGTGCCCCCAGCGGGACTAGCGGGGGATACGAGCAGTACTTC. Translating it yields CSAPSGTSGGYEQYF.

This clonotype has a count of ten or more. The chain joins TRBV6-1 to TRBJ1-1, with a tentative D call TRBD1 (6 bases). Trimming took off 6 bases at V and 0 bases at J, with 14 bases between the two ends. CDR1 is MNHNS and CDR2 is SASEGT in the germline V gene. The CDR3 runs 15 residues. The CDR3, as DNA: TGTGCCAGCAGGGACAGTCCGTCAATGAACACTGAAGCTTTCTTT. It specifies CASRDSPSMNTEAFF.